The T cell receptor (beta chain) described here comes from a study of T cells in Graves' hyperthyroidism and ophthalmopathy. As regards this clonotype: Sequence at one end of the junction differs from germline and may be a read error.

This CDR3 is built from 15 residues. Germline CDR1 is SQVTM and CDR2 is ANQGSEA. The CDR3 regions of TCR beta were amplified from RNA transcripts. TCR CDR3 underwent first-round RT-PCR with the HTBI primer set. TCRdb ran MiXCR on the multiplex PCR reads and lists one entry per CDR3 protein. The table records about 520,000 distinct CDR3 sequences, around 22% of them present only once. The rearrangement uses TRBV29-1 and TRBJ2-4, with 9 nucleotides matching TRBD1. The TCR sequence derives from a woman younger than 45 with Graves' ophthalmopathy. Source material: blood. The CDR3 DNA is TGCAGCGTTGCCCGGGACAGGGATCTAGAAAACATTAAGTACTTC. Its protein product is CSVARDRDLENIKYF.